This is a list of T cell receptor beta chains from one sample in a study of regulatory T cells in long-lasting Graves disease. TCRdb used MiXCR to reprocess the multiplex PCR reads, holding one entry per CDR3 protein. The sample records under 450,000 distinct CDR3 sequences, approximately 25% being singletons. Sequences were derived from peripheral blood mononuclear cells (PBMCs), sampled when the disease was refractory, from a patient treated with antithyroid drugs. These receptors were collected from a woman aged 40-49 years with Graves disease. CDR3s include the opening cysteine and the closing phenylalanine or tryptophan. Fields, in order: J gene, clone size, V gene, D gene, CDR3 DNA, CDR3 protein. The D gene is left open where the match is weak. Some rows mark clone size as missing; the rest say once, few, many or name a class of expanded clone.

TRBJ2-5	few	TRBV28	NA	TGTGCCAGCCTGGGGGTAGTCCAAGAGACCCAGTACTTC	CASLGVVQETQYF
TRBJ2-5	NA	TRBV9	TRBD1	TGTGCCAGCAGCGTAGGGGACAGACGACAAGAGACCCAGTACTTC	CASSVGDRRQETQYF
TRBJ2-7	many	TRBV6-1	TRBD2	TGTGCCAGCAGTGAAGGTAGCGGGGCGTACTACGAGCAGTACTTC	CASSEGSGAYYEQYF
TRBJ1-6	few	TRBV5-6	NA	TGTGCCAGCACCAGGAGCAATTCACCCCTCCACTTT	CASTRSNSPLHF
TRBJ2-6	NA	TRBV11-2	NA	TGTGCCAGCAGCTTTGGTGACCCACTCTCTGGGGCCAACGTCCTGACTTTC	CASSFGDPLSGANVLTF
TRBJ2-5	NA	TRBV7-7	NA	TGTGCTAGCAGCTTAGCAGGGGCTTTGTCAGAGACCCAGTACTTC	CASSLAGALSETQYF
TRBJ2-2	few	TRBV7-3	TRBD2	TGTGCCAGCAGCCCCAGGGTAGCGGGAGGCCTAAACACCGGGGAGCTGTTTTTT	CASSPRVAGGLNTGELFF
TRBJ1-2	few	TRBV6-2/TRBV6-3	TRBD1	TGTGCCAGCAGGGGACAGGGGGGCTATGGCTACACCTTC	CASRGQGGYGYTF
TRBJ1-1	NA	TRBV4-1	NA	TGCGCCAGCAGCCGGATGGGCGAGGCGAACACTGAAGCTTTCTTT	CASSRMGEANTEAFF
TRBJ1-1	many	TRBV28	NA	TGTGCCAGCAGTCCAGCCGGGGGGGGAAGGGACACTGAAGCTTTCTTT	CASSPAGGGRDTEAFF
TRBJ2-2	many	TRBV28	NA	TGTGCCAGCACCTATGGGTGGGCCGGGGAGCTGTTTTTT	CASTYGWAGELFF
TRBJ2-3	NA	TRBV7-9	TRBD2	TGTGCCAGCAGGAAAAAGAGACTAGCGGGAGGGCCTAGCACAGATACGCAGTATTTT	CASRKKRLAGGPSTDTQYF
TRBJ1-4	many	TRBV2	NA	TGTGCCAGCACAGGAGTACACATAACTAATGAAAAACTGTTTTTT	CASTGVHITNEKLFF
TRBJ1-5	NA	TRBV27	NA	TGTGCCAGCAGTCCGAGAGGTCAGGCGAATCAGCCCCAGCATTTT	CASSPRGQANQPQHF
TRBJ2-7	many	TRBV20-1	TRBD1	TGCAGTTCGGGACAGGGGCTCTCCTACGAGCAGTACTTC	CSSGQGLSYEQYF
TRBJ1-1	NA	TRBV3-1	NA	TGTGCCAGCAGCCAAGATAACGGTCGCCAGGGCACTGAAGCTTTCTTT	CASSQDNGRQGTEAFF
TRBJ2-5	few	TRBV7-6	TRBD2	TGTGCCAGCAGCCCAGGGAGGGGTCAGACCCAGTACTTC	CASSPGRGQTQYF
TRBJ2-7	few	TRBV5-5	NA	TGTGCCAGCAGCACCGGGCCAGTTGCCTACGAGCAGTACTTC	CASSTGPVAYEQYF
TRBJ2-5	NA	TRBV3-1	NA	TGTGCCAGCAGCCAAGAACGCTTGGGGGAGACCCAGTACTTC	CASSQERLGETQYF
TRBJ2-7	few	TRBV5-1	TRBD1	TGCGCCAGCAGCTGGGGTAGGGACAGGGTCTCCTACGAGCAGTACTTC	CASSWGRDRVSYEQYF
TRBJ2-7	many	TRBV7-2	TRBD1	TGTGCCAGCAGCCCCAGGGACAGGGTGGAGCAGTACTTC	CASSPRDRVEQYF
TRBJ2-7	many	TRBV7-2	TRBD2	TGTGCCAGCAGCTTAACACACACCGGGACTAGCGACTACGAGCAGTACTTC	CASSLTHTGTSDYEQYF
TRBJ2-7	many	TRBV28	NA	TGTGCCACGTCAGGGACCCCAGTTTACGAGCAGTACTTC	CATSGTPVYEQYF
TRBJ2-5	many	TRBV3-1	NA	TGTGCCAGTGGACAGCAAGAGACCCAGTACTTC	CASGQQETQYF
TRBJ1-1	many	TRBV5-1	TRBD1	TGTGCCAGCAGCTTGGGACAGACGAACACTGAAGCTTTCTTT	CASSLGQTNTEAFF
TRBJ1-1	many	TRBV12-3/TRBV12-4	NA	TGTGCCAGCAGCCCTGGACAGACGTTACCTACTGAAGCTTTCTTT	CASSPGQTLPTEAFF
TRBJ1-1	many	TRBV29-1	NA	TGCAGCGTTGAGGGGCAGATGAACACTGAAGCTTTCTTT	CSVEGQMNTEAFF
TRBJ1-1	many	TRBV28	NA	TGTGCCAGCAGTTTATGGGGGGCGCCGACTGAAGCTTTCTTT	CASSLWGAPTEAFF
TRBJ2-4	NA	TRBV7-6	TRBD2	TGTGCCAGCAGCGGGCTAGCGGCTGGCATTCAGTACTTC	CASSGLAAGIQYF
TRBJ2-3	few	TRBV20-1	TRBD2	TGCAGTGCTAGAGGTAGCGGGAGTAGCACAGATACGCAGTATTTT	CSARGSGSSTDTQYF
TRBJ2-7	many	TRBV20-1	NA	TGCAGTGCTGTTAAGACGGGCAGGGACTACGAGCAGTACTTC	CSAVKTGRDYEQYF
TRBJ2-2	few	TRBV27	NA	TGTGCCAGCAGTCCGTACAGCGTCGACACCGGGGAGCTGTTTTTT	CASSPYSVDTGELFF
TRBJ2-7	many	TRBV20-1	NA	TGCAGTGCTACAGGTGTGACTGCGTTACCGCAGCAGTACTTC	CSATGVTALPQQYF
TRBJ2-1	NA	TRBV2	NA	TGTGCCAGCAGCCTCACAAGGGGAGCCTACAATGAGCAGTTCTTC	CASSLTRGAYNEQFF
TRBJ2-3	once	TRBV28	NA	TGTGCCAGCAGTACGGACAGCACTAGCACAGATACGCAGTATTTT	CASSTDSTSTDTQYF
TRBJ2-3	NA	TRBV13	TRBD2	TGTGCCAGCAGCCGACTAGCGGGAGAGTCTGTAGATACGCAGTATTTT	CASSRLAGESVDTQYF
TRBJ2-3	NA	TRBV2	TRBD2	TGTGCCAGCAGTACTTTTATAATGACTAGCGCAACAGATACGCAGTATTTT	CASSTFIMTSATDTQYF
TRBJ2-7	many	TRBV20-1	TRBD2	TGCAGTGCTACCGGGACTAGCGGCACCTACGAGCAGTACTTC	CSATGTSGTYEQYF
TRBJ2-1	NA	TRBV10-2	TRBD1	TGCGCCAGCAGTGAGGGGACAGCTGGTGAGCAGTTCTTC	CASSEGTAGEQFF
TRBJ1-6	many	TRBV12-3/TRBV12-4	TRBD1	TGTGCCAGCAGCGTCGACAGGGGGTTGGATTCACCCCTCCACTTT	CASSVDRGLDSPLHF
TRBJ1-6	many	TRBV27	TRBD1	TGTGCCAGCAATCAACAGGGGTCCAATTCACCCCTCCACTTT	CASNQQGSNSPLHF
TRBJ2-7	many	TRBV2	TRBD2	TGTGCCACGGCACGGGGGGAGAGCTACGAGCAGTACTTC	CATARGESYEQYF
TRBJ2-2	NA	TRBV6-2/TRBV6-3	NA	TGTGCCAGCAGCAACCGGACGACTGAGGGCGGGGAGCTGTTTTTT	CASSNRTTEGGELFF
TRBJ2-7	few	TRBV20-1	TRBD1	TGCAGTGCTTCCACCCGGGACAGCTTCTACGAGCAGTACTTC	CSASTRDSFYEQYF
TRBJ1-2	many	TRBV28	TRBD1	TGTGCCAGCAGTTTATGGAACCCGGGACAGAACTATGGCTACACCTTC	CASSLWNPGQNYGYTF
TRBJ2-4	NA	TRBV20-1	NA	TGCAGTGCAGACCAGGAATTCAAAAACACTCAGTACTTC	CSADQEFKNTQYF
TRBJ1-1	NA	TRBV20-1	NA	TGCAGTCAAGGACGTGGACGATTTAGGACTGAAGCTTTCTTT	CSQGRGRFRTEAFF
TRBJ2-5	few	TRBV7-8	NA	TGTGCCAGCAGCCGGAGACAGCTGCAAGAGACCCAGTACTTC	CASSRRQLQETQYF
TRBJ1-4	NA	TRBV7-9	NA	TGTGCCAGCAGCTACGGACAGACTTATGAAAAACTGTTTTTT	CASSYGQTYEKLFF
TRBJ1-2	few	TRBV5-1	TRBD1	TGCGCCAGCAGCGTACCGGGACAGGGGAACTATGGCTACACCTTC	CASSVPGQGNYGYTF
TRBJ2-1	NA	TRBV6-1	TRBD2	TGTGCCAGCAACACCCTAGCGGGCTCCTACAATGAGCAGTTCTTC	CASNTLAGSYNEQFF
TRBJ1-4	many	TRBV2	NA	TGTGCCAGCAGTAGAGAGCATGCAACTAATGAAAAACTGTTTTTT	CASSREHATNEKLFF